The 23 T cell receptor beta chains presented below share a single source sample, sequenced in a study of T-cell reconstitution after alpha-beta-depleted transplantation in children. This sample's TCRbeta library carried unique molecular identifier barcodes. MiXCR, applied by TCRdb to the PCR reads, yields one record per CDR3 protein. The sample shows approximately 1,000,000 distinct CDR3 sequences, less than 30% of them seen only once. The material sequenced was PBMCs, mostly from graft donor cells, taken 360 days after TCRalphabeta/CD19-depleted stem cell transplant. These receptors were taken from a boy under two years old who had a stem cell transplant for SCID, so the T cells may come from the graft donor.

Only a few counts were recorded for this clonotype. The chain joins TRBV16 to TRBJ2-1, with no clear D. V lost 0 bases to trimming and J lost 8 bases, with 11 bases between them. The CDR3 is 14 residues long. Germline V gene sequence: CDR1 KGHSY, CDR2 FQNENV. This CDR3 is CASSQSTARYEQFF. The CDR3 DNA sequence: TGTGCCAGCAGCCAATCGACGGCGAGATATGAGCAGTTCTTC.

V and J are TRBV20-1 and TRBJ1-6; D perhaps matches TRBD1 (5 bases). V was clipped by 0 bases and J by 6 bases, with 12 bases between them. The CDR3 is made up of 15 amino acids. The V gene's germline CDR1 is DFQATT and CDR2 SNEGSKA (reference sequence). The CDR3, as DNA: TGCAGTGCTAGAGATGAGGGACGTCTTAATTCACCCCTCCACTTT. Its protein is CSARDEGRLNSPLHF.

This clonotype was picked up a small number of times. This chain links TRBV9 with TRBJ2-1; no definite D call. Germline values: CDR1 SGDLS, CDR2 YYNGEE. Trimming shortened V by 3 bases and J by 5 bases, and 15 bases separated the two germline ends. CDR3 length: 15 residues. DNA for the CDR3: TGTGCCAGCAGCGAGCCTCCACCTCGCCACAATGAGCAGTTCTTC. As protein: CASSEPPPRHNEQFF.

This clonotype appeared a few times. V gene TRBV3-1 combines with J gene TRBJ2-1; TRBD1 might be the D (6 bases). The CDR3 covers 14 residues. Trimming removed 4 bases at V and 5 bases at J, with 12 bases between. Germline V lookup: CDR1 LGHDT, CDR2 YNNKEL (reference sequence). CDR3: CASSPRGYHNEQFF. The CDR3 DNA is TGTGCCAGCAGCCCCAGGGGATACCACAATGAGCAGTTCTTC.

The chain joins TRBV5-1 to TRBJ1-4; 8 positions match TRBD1. This CDR3 spans 15 amino acids. CDR1 is SGHRS and CDR2 is YFSETQ in the germline V gene. The junction had 6 bases not matched to a gene; V was cut back by 3 bases and J by 5 bases. Here the CDR3 reads CASSSTGALNEKLFF. CDR3 DNA: TGCGCCAGCAGCTCGACAGGGGCCTTGAATGAAAAACTGTTTTTT.

The J gene is TRBJ1-1, the V gene TRBV7-9, with D perhaps TRBD1 (6 bases). The germline CDR1 and CDR2 sequences are SEHNR and FQNEAQ (reference sequence). The CDR3 is 15 amino acids. Trimming took off 5 bases at V and 0 bases at J, with 13 bases between the two ends. The CDR3: CASSIKGQLNTEAFF. The CDR3 DNA follows: TGTGCCAGCAGCATTAAGGGACAATTGAACACTGAAGCTTTCTTT.

In its sample, this clonotype was seen a few times. The gene calls are TRBV5-1 and TRBJ2-5, with TRBD2 matching 8 bases. The J segment lost 5 bases and the V segment lost 4 bases, leaving 7 bases of the junction unmatched. The germline gives CDR1 SGHRS, CDR2 YFSETQ. This CDR3 is built from 14 residues. The chain's CDR3 is CASSPGGGYETQYF. CDR3 nucleotides: TGCGCCAGCAGCCCAGGCGGGGGGTACGAGACCCAGTACTTC.

The J gene is TRBJ2-1, the V gene TRBV12-3 or TRBV12-4; D gene unclear. The CDR3 has 15 amino acids. The V end lost 2 bases, the J end lost 0 bases, and 8 bases lay between the germline ends. This chain's CDR3 is CASSLIDLSYNEQFF. The CDR3 bases are TGTGCCAGCAGTTTAATAGACCTCTCCTACAATGAGCAGTTCTTC.

The chain carries TRBV20-1 and TRBJ2-1, with 7 bases aligning to TRBD1. The germline CDR1 and CDR2 sequences are DFQATT and SNEGSKA (reference sequence). This CDR3 has 12 residues. The ends lost 1 base at V and 10 bases at J; junction bases unmatched: 4. Written as DNA, the CDR3 is TGCAGTGCTAGAGCCGACAGGGAGGAGCAGTTCTTC. Its protein product is CSARADREEQFF.

This chain links TRBV5-1 with TRBJ2-1, with D possibly being TRBD1 (6 bases). This CDR3 has 15 residues. V lost 4 bases and J 2 bases, leaving 13 bases between the germline ends. The germline V gene encodes CDR1 SGHRS and CDR2 YFSETQ. The CDR3 loop is CASSPRGETYNEQFF. The CDR3 bases are TGCGCCAGCAGCCCCAGGGGAGAAACCTACAATGAGCAGTTCTTC.

The chain joins TRBV5-1 to TRBJ2-7; D may correspond to TRBD1 or TRBD2 (5 bases each). Germline loops: CDR1 SGHRS, CDR2 YFSETQ. Trimming stripped 9 bases from V and 3 bases from J, with 22 bases between. This CDR3 has 15 amino acids. The CDR3 DNA is TGCGCCACGGCCCAGGGCCTGAACGCGGGCTACGAGCAGTACTTC. Its protein is CATAQGLNAGYEQYF.

Only a few counts were recorded for this clonotype. V and J are TRBV2 and TRBJ2-7; 8 bases are a match to TRBD2. The CDR3 spans 15 residues. CDR1 and CDR2 (germline): SNHLY, FYNNEI. The ends lost 5 bases at V and 5 bases at J; junction bases unmatched: 11. CDR3 region: CASSRTSPVPDEQYF. CDR3 coding DNA: TGTGCCAGCAGTCGGACTAGCCCTGTCCCCGACGAGCAGTACTTC.

The sample holds a few counts of this clonotype. The chain is built from TRBV11-2 and TRBJ2-3; 16 nucleotides align to TRBD2. Germline loops: CDR1 SGHAT, CDR2 FQNNGV. Trimming cost V 5 bases and J 7 bases; bases outside gene matches: 12. The length of the CDR3 is 18 residues. CDR3: CASSPPLGLAGGGYTQYF. The CDR3 DNA reads TGTGCCAGCAGCCCCCCCCTGGGACTAGCGGGGGGGGGATATACGCAGTATTTT. The full variable domain, with the rest looked up from reference TRBV11-2 and TRBJ2-3, is EAGVAQSPRYKIIEKRQSVAFWCNPISGHATLYWYQQILGQGPKLLIQFQNNGVVDDSQLPKDRFSAERLKGVDSTLKIQPAKLEDSAVYLCASSPPLGLAGGGYTQYFGPGTRLTVL.

The chain uses TRBV7-9 and TRBJ2-7; D perhaps matches TRBD1 (6 bases). CDR1 and CDR2 (germline): SEHNR, FQNEAQ (reference sequence). This CDR3 comprises 15 residues. Trimming took 4 bases from V and 0 from J, leaving 13 bases between them. DNA for the CDR3: TGTGCCAGCAGCTCCCCTCACAGGGCCTCCTACGAGCAGTACTTC. This sequence encodes CASSSPHRASYEQYF. Based on the CDR3 plus reference TRBV7-9 and TRBJ2-7, the full variable domain is DTGVSQNPRHKITKRGQNVTFRCDPISEHNRLYWYRQTLGQGPEFLTYFQNEAQLEKSRLLSDRFSAERPKGSFSTLEIQRTEQGDSAMYLCASSSPHRASYEQYFGPGTRLTVT.

This clonotype was detected a few times. The rearrangement uses TRBV12-3 or TRBV12-4 and TRBJ2-4, with D tentatively TRBD1 (6 bases). With 6 bases removed from V and 5 bases from J, the gap between germline ends came to 14 bases. The CDR3 contains 14 residues. CDR3 loop: CASRPQGLENIQYF. The CDR3, as DNA: TGTGCCAGCAGACCACAGGGTTTGGAAAACATTCAGTACTTC.

This clonotype came up a few times. The genes are TRBV12-3 or TRBV12-4 and TRBJ2-5; D possibly uses TRBD1 or TRBD2 (6 bases each). This CDR3 is built from 14 residues. V lost 6 bases, J lost 7 bases, and 18 bases lay in between. For the CDR3, the DNA is TGTGCCAGCAGCCGGGGGACATTTCTAGTGACCCAGTACTTC. Protein sequence: CASSRGTFLVTQYF.

The chain carries TRBV29-1 and TRBJ2-2; D not resolved. The germline V and J ends were trimmed by 7 bases and 4 bases, with 19 bases remaining between them. The CDR3 is 15 amino acids. Germline CDR1 is SQVTM and CDR2 is ANQGSEA. The CDR3 coding sequence is TGCAGCGCCCCCCTCCCTGGGTTCGCCACCGGGGAGCTGTTTTTT. Its protein product is CSAPLPGFATGELFF.

This chain joins TRBV2 and TRBJ2-7; maybe TRBD1 (5 bases). The CDR3 totals 16 residues. Germline V CDR1 and CDR2: SNHLY, FYNNEI. The V gene lost 0 bases and the J gene lost 0 bases, with 12 bases spanning the gap. The CDR3 coding sequence is TGTGCCAGCAGTGAAGCGGTGGGGCCGGCCTCCTACGAGCAGTACTTC. As protein: CASSEAVGPASYEQYF.

CDR3 in amino acids: CASTLMLAGHYEQYF. DNA of the CDR3: TGTGCCAGCACCCTAATGTTGGCAGGGCACTACGAGCAGTACTTC. The chain combines TRBV12-3 or TRBV12-4 with TRBJ2-7; the D gene is possibly TRBD1 (5 bases). There are 15 residues in the CDR3. The ends were cut back, 7 bases at V and 3 bases at J, with 19 bases in the middle.

This chain connects TRBV4-2 to TRBJ1-2, with D tentatively TRBD1 (6 bases). Per the germline V gene, CDR1 is LGHNA and CDR2 is YNFKEQ. This CDR3 spans 15 amino acids. The ends were cut back, 1 base at V and 7 bases at J, with 16 bases in the middle. In DNA form, the CDR3 reads TGTGCCAGCAGCCAAGGACAGGATCGTCTCGGTGGCTACACCTTC. Its translation is CASSQGQDRLGGYTF.

This clonotype was counted between two and nine times. The chain has TRBV6-2 or TRBV6-3 and TRBJ1-1, with TRBD1 matching 7 bases. This CDR3 is 14 amino acids long. The germline gives CDR1 MNHEY, CDR2 SVGEGT. V lost 2 bases to trimming and J lost 3 bases; unmatched junction nucleotides: 3. As DNA, the CDR3 is TGTGCCAGCAGTTACGGGACAGAGTACACTGAAGCTTTCTTT. Its protein product is CASSYGTEYTEAFF.

The V and J genes are TRBV5-1 and TRBJ2-1; tentatively, D is TRBD2 (6 bases). The CDR3 contains 16 residues. CDR1 is SGHRS and CDR2 is YFSETQ in the germline V gene. Trimming left V 4 bases short and J 4 bases short, with 18 bases between. Here the CDR3 reads CASSPPRVAEYNEQFF. For the CDR3, the DNA is TGCGCCAGCAGCCCCCCCCGGGTAGCGGAGTACAATGAGCAGTTCTTC.

This clonotype was found a few times. V gene TRBV12-3 or TRBV12-4 combines with J gene TRBJ2-7; 7 nucleotides line up with TRBD1. J was trimmed by 5 bases and V by 4 bases; bases with no gene match: 5. CDR3 length: 13 amino acids. The CDR3 sequence: CASSWTGLDEQYF. The CDR3 DNA is TGTGCCAGCAGTTGGACAGGCCTCGACGAGCAGTACTTC.